This record covers a single T cell receptor (beta chain). Its antigen remains unidentified. These data come from a study of cytotoxic CD8 clonotypes in ibrutinib-treated CLL. Overall study: Over 9 relapsed/refractory, some 16 treatment-naive; roughly 18 IGHV unmutated. Study-level results: Higher clonality was seen at ibrutinib response and a return toward baseline at progression. In comparison with age-matched healthy donors, baseline clonality was higher and tracked circulating CD8+ T-cell counts.

A 1 in 200,000 to 1 in 1 million T cell depth was the sequencing target. Only in-frame clones appear in the TCRdb table, and some are missing; sequencing was by immunoSEQ multiplex PCR. Of around 330,000 clones detected, about 61% appear once; the ten largest clones hold around 6.3%. This CDR3 contains 16 residues. Germline CDR1 SEHNR, CDR2 FQNEAQ (reference sequence). J gave up 2 bases and V 3 bases, and 4 bases lay outside the gene matches. The source of this sequence is a human donor with chronic lymphocytic leukemia. The gene calls are TRBV7-9 and TRBJ1-4, with 9 bases aligning to TRBD1. Source: PBMCs, taken after 36 months of ibrutinib treatment. The CDR3 sequence: CASSFNRGLTNEKLFF. Here the CDR3 DNA reads TGTGCCAGCAGCTTTAACAGGGGGCTGACTAATGAAAAACTGTTTTTT.